Listed below are T cell receptor beta chains from one sample, sequenced in a study of blood T cell repertoires in COVID-19. Clones were read by immunoSEQ multiplex PCR, and TCRdb kept only the in-frame ones, dropping some. The table lists 150,000 or so clones, 82% of them singletons, with approximately 16% in the top ten. The sample comprised peripheral blood. The origin of the receptors is a human donor with acute or convalescent COVID-19. The donor label of this sample is uncertain. Each CDR3 is given with its conserved first and last residue. D genes are given only for firm matches. A row's size may be missing; if present it is once, few, many or a size class.

d_gene | j_gene | v_gene | abundance | CDR3aa | CDR3nt
NA | TRBJ1-3 | TRBV6-6 | few | CASSLQGADSNTIYF | TGTGCCAGCAGTTTACAGGGCGCGGATTCGAACACCATATATTTT
TRBD2 | TRBJ2-3 | TRBV10-3 | NA | CAISQLAGSSDTQYF | TGTGCCATCAGCCAACTAGCGGGTTCCTCAGATACGCAGTATTTT
NA | TRBJ1-3 | TRBV7-2 | NA | CASSFPGTGNTIYF | TGTGCCAGCAGCTTTCCAGGGACTGGAAACACCATATATTTT
TRBD2 | TRBJ2-1 | TRBV3-1/TRBV3-2 | NA | CASSGLRTSGGNNEQFF | TGTGCCAGCAGTGGACTCAGGACTAGCGGGGGTAACAATGAGCAGTTCTTC
NA | TRBJ1-2 | TRBV4-3 | NA | CASSRSTGKNAGYTF | TGCGCCAGCAGCCGCTCAACAGGGAAAAATGCTGGCTACACCTTC
TRBD2 | TRBJ2-7 | TRBV6-6 | NA | CASSPPGRDEQYF | TGTGCCAGCAGTCCCCCTGGGAGGGACGAGCAGTACTTC
TRBD1 | TRBJ2-1 | TRBV5-5 | NA | CASSHSIGQGADNEQFF | TGTGCCAGCAGCCACTCGATAGGACAGGGGGCCGACAATGAGCAGTTCTTC
NA | TRBJ2-7 | TRBV21-1 | NA | CASIRTGSYEQYF | TGTGCCAGCATCCGGACAGGCTCCTACGAGCAGTACTTC
NA | TRBJ2-7 | TRBV5-4 | NA | CASSSQGIDEQYF | TGTGCCAGCAGCTCACAGGGTATTGACGAGCAGTACTTC
TRBD1 | TRBJ1-3 | TRBV10-3 | NA | CATQSDGTGAGNTIYF | TGTGCCACGCAGTCCGATGGAACAGGGGCCGGAAACACCATATATTTT
NA | TRBJ2-3 | TRBV25-1 | NA | CASSTLATSTDTQYF | TGTGCCAGCAGTACGCTAGCAACCAGCACAGATACGCAGTATTTT
NA | TRBJ2-7 | TRBV7-9 | NA | CASNPQGPGEQYF | TGTGCCAGCAATCCACAGGGCCCGGGGGAGCAGTACTTC
NA | TRBJ1-2 | TRBV21-1 | NA | CASSPPVSYGYTF | TGTGCCAGCAGCCCGCCGGTGAGCTATGGCTACACCTTC
NA | TRBJ2-2 | TRBV6-5 | NA | CASSLSGNTGELFF | TGTGCCAGCAGTCTTAGCGGCAACACCGGGGAGCTGTTTTTT
NA | TRBJ2-2 | TRBV5-1 | NA | CASSSNRVQGTGELFF | TGCGCCAGCAGCTCAAACAGGGTACAGGGAACCGGGGAGCTGTTTTTT
NA | TRBJ2-1 | TRBV6-6 | NA | CASSRTKGAENEQFF | TGTGCCAGCAGTCGTACTAAAGGGGCGGAGAATGAGCAGTTCTTC
TRBD1 | TRBJ1-2 | TRBV3-1/TRBV3-2 | NA | CASSQLTGGTGYTF | TGTGCCAGCAGCCAACTCACAGGGGGCACTGGCTACACCTTC
NA | TRBJ1-3 | TRBV9 | many | CASSVGQSSGNTIYF | TGTGCCAGCAGCGTAGGACAGAGCTCTGGAAACACCATATATTTT
TRBD1 | TRBJ1-6 | TRBV5-1 | NA | CASSPERTGSSPLHF | TGCGCCAGCAGCCCCGAGAGGACAGGTAGTTCACCCCTCCACTTT
NA | TRBJ2-5 | TRBV7-7 | once | CASSLGAQETQYF | TGTGCTAGCAGCTTGGGGGCCCAAGAGACCCAGTACTTC
NA | TRBJ1-1 | TRBV2 | NA | CASTSQGSEAFF | TGTGCCAGCACATCTCAGGGGTCTGAAGCTTTCTTT
NA | TRBJ1-6 | TRBV19 | NA | CASSIKSSYNSPLHF | TGTGCCAGTAGTATTAAGAGCTCCTATAATTCACCCCTCCACTTT
NA | TRBJ1-1 | TRBV30 | NA | CAWRVDSDTEAFF | TGTGCCTGGAGGGTCGACAGCGACACTGAAGCTTTCTTT
NA | TRBJ1-2 | TRBV10-3 | NA | CATRSLYGYTF | TGTGCCACCCGGAGTCTCTATGGCTACACCTTC
NA | TRBJ1-6 | TRBV20-1 | once | CSASTTRPNSPLHF | TGCAGTGCTAGTACTACTCGGCCCAATTCACCCCTCCACTTT
TRBD1 | TRBJ1-1 | TRBV18 | NA | CASSSDRGNAEAFF | TGTGCCAGCTCATCCGACAGGGGGAATGCTGAAGCTTTCTTT
TRBD1 | TRBJ1-1 | TRBV7-8 | NA | CASSRTGGAAFF | TGTGCCAGCAGTCGAACAGGGGGCGCAGCTTTCTTT
NA | TRBJ2-2 | TRBV5-4 | NA | CASSLAGNTGELFF | TGTGCCAGCAGCTTGGCCGGGAACACCGGGGAGCTGTTTTTT
TRBD1 | TRBJ1-4 | TRBV5-1 | NA | CASSPGQGVRWEKLFF | TGCGCCAGCAGCCCGGGACAGGGAGTAAGGTGGGAAAAACTGTTTTTT
TRBD1 | TRBJ1-2 | TRBV7-9 | NA | CASSFQGAYGYTF | TGTGCCAGCAGCTTCCAGGGGGCCTATGGCTACACCTTC
NA | TRBJ1-1 | TRBV12-5 | NA | CASGLDSYLTEAFF | TGTGCTAGTGGTCTGGACAGCTACCTGACTGAAGCTTTCTTT
TRBD2 | TRBJ2-5 | TRBV5-1 | NA | CASRQGLAGGHIQETQYF | TGCGCCAGCAGGCAGGGGCTAGCGGGGGGTCATATCCAAGAGACCCAGTACTTC